The 4 T cell receptor beta chains below come from one sample, sequenced in a study of immune characterization of retroperitoneal liposarcoma. Each CDR3 protein gets one entry after TCRdb re-called the PCR reads with MiXCR. The profile covers about 1,600 distinct CDR3 sequences, with 47% appearing a single time and 33% taken by the ten largest. Sequenced: tumor tissue. The source is a female donor with retroperitoneal liposarcoma.

By frequency in the sample, this clonotype is hyperexpanded. V and J are TRBV6-1 and TRBJ2-1, with TRBD2 identical over 12 bases. The V gene end was trimmed by 5 bases and the J gene end by 5 bases; junction bases not matched to a gene: 10. Germline V gives CDR1 MNHNS, CDR2 SASEGT. The length of the CDR3 is 17 residues. Here the CDR3 reads CASSSLAGGPADNEQFF. CDR3 nucleotide sequence: TGTGCCAGCAGTTCGCTAGCGGGGGGGCCAGCCGACAATGAGCAGTTCTTC.

A few counts support this clonotype. The genes are TRBV6-1 and TRBJ2-1; 8 bases align to TRBD2. This CDR3 region has 15 residues. V lost 3 bases to trimming and J lost 9 bases; unmatched junction nucleotides: 10. Germline CDR1 reads MNHNS; CDR2 reads SASEGT. CDR3 DNA: TGTGCCAGCAGTGAGAGGCCGGGACTAGAAGGTGAGCAGTTCTTC. It is translated as CASSERPGLEGEQFF.

This clonotype was detected only once. The chain has TRBV6-6 and TRBJ2-5; TRBD1 aligns across 7 bases. This CDR3 comprises 14 residues. After removal of 5 bases from V and 3 bases from J, the junction contained 6 bases not matched to a gene. Germline V gene data show CDR1 as MNHNY and CDR2 as SVGAGI (reference sequence). The CDR3 region is CASSPIGTEETQYF. The CDR3 nucleotides read TGTGCCAGCAGTCCGATTGGGACAGAAGAGACCCAGTACTTC.

The chain links TRBV12-3 or TRBV12-4 to TRBJ2-5, with 7 bases matching TRBD2. Matching the DNA end better, TRBJ2-7 makes the J call doubtful. The CDR3 is made up of 14 amino acids. Here the CDR3 reads CASSLGGRVGEQYF. The DNA of the CDR3 is TGTGCCAGCAGTTTGGGGGGGAGGGTGGGCGAGCAGTACTTC.